This is a list of T cell receptor beta chains from one sample in a study of PD-1 blockade in classical Hodgkin lymphoma. Sequenced by immunoSEQ multiplex PCR; TCRdb stores in-frame clones only, minus some. Seen here are about 13,000 clones, about 80% observed once, and the top ten hold 20% to 25%. The source material was peripheral blood mononuclear cells (PBMCs), sampled at baseline. The receptors derive from a human donor with classical Hodgkin lymphoma. The conserved cysteine and the conserved F or W are not part of the CDR3 here.

>TRBJ2-3|TRBV19|11
ASSIGAEDTQY
>TRBJ1-4|TRBV6-5|12
ASDDRYYNEKLF
>TRBJ2-2|TRBV7-2|14
ASSTASGGLTGELF
>TRBJ2-1|TRBV2|13
ASSDYRGAHNEQF
>TRBJ1-3|TRBV5-4|15
ASSQERQASSGNTIY
>TRBJ1-5|TRBV5-1|13
ASSLAGGGNQPQH
>TRBJ1-6|TRBV4-2|12
ASSQEGLRSPLH
>TRBJ2-3|TRBV5-1|10
ASSPNTDTQY
>TRBJ2-2|TRBV10-3|12
AISVGSWAGELF
>TRBJ2-3|TRBV9|14
ASSPARSTSTDTQY
>TRBJ1-2|TRBV7-9|11
ASSPSGDYGYT
>TRBJ2-1|TRBV11-2|14
ASSLYTSANYNEQF
>TRBJ1-3|TRBV5-1|14
ASSLLTGVAGNTIY
>TRBJ2-5|TRBV7-9|12
ASSPPGGQETQY
>TRBJ1-1|TRBV5-1|12
ASSLQGVNTEAF
>TRBJ2-1|TRBV29-1|13
SVEGGLAHHNEQF
>TRBJ2-2|TRBV7-9|10
ASRSGSGELF
>TRBJ2-1|TRBV10-1|11
ASSEQTYNEQF
>TRBJ1-2|TRBV19|11
ASTSDRYYGYT
>TRBJ1-1|TRBV6-5|12
ASSWGQGNTEAF
>TRBJ1-5|TRBV7-9|12
ASSFGQDRRPQH
>TRBJ1-1|TRBV11-2|15
ASSPLDRATETTEAF
>TRBJ2-3|TRBV5-4|12
ASSDGTYTDTQY
>TRBJ1-3|TRBV5-4|13
ASSAGTASGNTIY
>TRBJ1-2|TRBV29-1|11
SVVRQGGYGYT
>TRBJ2-3|TRBV7-9|13
ASSLDYWVADTQY
>TRBJ1-1|TRBV10-3|13
AIKSGTGVDTEAF
>TRBJ2-7|TRBV9|14
ASTPSSRGLGYEQY
>TRBJ2-7|TRBV7-9|12
ASSPGRSSYEQY
>TRBJ1-5|TRBV19|14
ASSSQGQGGHQPQH
>TRBJ2-4|TRBV11-2|14
ASSLWGQLAKNIQY
>TRBJ2-2|TRBV14|11
ASSQDGTGELF
>TRBJ2-1|TRBV2|12
ASSPGLARLRQF
>TRBJ1-2|TRBV11-2|12
ASSLAAGGEGYT
>TRBJ2-5|TRBV29-1|11
SVEDGGKETQY
>TRBJ2-7|TRBV19|15
ASSIIGDRQGSDEQY
>TRBJ2-1|TRBV7-2|15
ASSAPPGSGSYNEQF
>TRBJ2-3|TRBV5-4|10
ASSPAGDTQY
>TRBJ1-4|TRBV18|13
ASSPPSPTNEKLF